The entry below gives a single TCR beta chain sequence along with its context. Its cognate antigen is unknown. Unique-molecular-identifier-tagged TCR beta cDNA libraries were used. Around 500,000 cDNA molecules came from around 1 to 10 million T cells. In TCRdb, the PCR reads were re-called with MiXCR into one record per CDR3 protein. The table has about 760,000 distinct CDR3 sequences, approximately 30% seen once. This entry belongs to a study of post-analysis software for immune sequencing data. General observations from the study: Samples prepared in the same batch strongly co-clustered by F measure. There were roughly 5 TRBV segments more frequent in patients than controls, and TRBV5-6, TRBV5-1 and TRBV20-1 were among them. Diversity measured as normalized Chao1 was significantly lower in multiple sclerosis patients than in controls.

Losses at the gene ends were 3 bases for V and 2 bases for J; bases not matched to a gene: 9. From germline, CDR1 is SEHNR and CDR2 FQNEAQ (reference sequence). The CDR3 runs 16 residues. This chain links TRBV7-9 with TRBJ1-2; 7 bases are a match to TRBD1. This sequence was found in a girl between 5 and 17 years old with multiple sclerosis. The sequencing sample was made of blood. The CDR3, as DNA: TGTGCCAGCAGCTTCGAGGGGACAGCGAAGAACTATGGCTACACCTTC. Translation: CASSFEGTAKNYGYTF.